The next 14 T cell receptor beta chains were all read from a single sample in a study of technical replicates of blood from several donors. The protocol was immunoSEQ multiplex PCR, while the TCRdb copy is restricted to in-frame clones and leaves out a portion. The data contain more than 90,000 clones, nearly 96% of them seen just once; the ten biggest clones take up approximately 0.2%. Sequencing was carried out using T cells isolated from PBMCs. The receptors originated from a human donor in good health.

The CDR3 nucleotides are TGTGCCAGCAGTTACTCGGACTGGAACACTGAAGCTTTCTTT. This codes for CASSYSDWNTEAFF. The J gene is TRBJ1-1, the V gene TRBV6-5; D uncertain. CDR1 is MNHEY, CDR2 SVGAGI, per germline. The CDR3 is made up of 14 amino acids. V was pared by 0 bases and J by 1 base, with 6 bases between.

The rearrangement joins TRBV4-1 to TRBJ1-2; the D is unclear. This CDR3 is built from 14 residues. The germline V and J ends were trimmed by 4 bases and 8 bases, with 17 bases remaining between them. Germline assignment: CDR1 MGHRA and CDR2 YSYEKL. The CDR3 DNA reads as TGCGCCAGCAGCCCTACCGAGGGCAGCGAGGGCTACACCTTC. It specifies CASSPTEGSEGYTF.

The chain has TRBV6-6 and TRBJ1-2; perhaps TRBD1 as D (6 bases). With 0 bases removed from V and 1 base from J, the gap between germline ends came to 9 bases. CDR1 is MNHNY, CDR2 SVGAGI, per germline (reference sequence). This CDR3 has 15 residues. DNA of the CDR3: TGTGCCAGCAGTTACTCGAAAGGGGGTAACTATGGCTACACCTTC. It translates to CASSYSKGGNYGYTF.

This chain's CDR3 is CASRDRGGTGELFF. The CDR3 coding sequence is TGTGCCAGCAGGGACAGGGGAGGCACCGGGGAGCTGTTTTTT. This rearrangement joins TRBV2 to TRBJ2-2; 9 positions match TRBD1. V was clipped by 6 bases and J by 4 bases; unmatched bases: 3. This CDR3 contains 14 residues. Germline loops: CDR1 SNHLY, CDR2 FYNNEI.

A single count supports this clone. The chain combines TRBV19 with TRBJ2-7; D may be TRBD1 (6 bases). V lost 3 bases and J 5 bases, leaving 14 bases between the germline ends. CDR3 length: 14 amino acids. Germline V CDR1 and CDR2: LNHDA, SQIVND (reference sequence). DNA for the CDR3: TGTGCCAGTAGTATCGACTCTCAGGGGAACGAGCAGTACTTC. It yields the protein CASSIDSQGNEQYF. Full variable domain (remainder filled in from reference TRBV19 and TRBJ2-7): DGGITQSPKYLFRKEGQNVTLSCEQNLNHDAMYWYRQDPGQGLRLIYYSQIVNDFQKGDIAEGYSVSREKKESFPLTVTSAQKNPTAFYLCASSIDSQGNEQYFGPGTRLTVT.

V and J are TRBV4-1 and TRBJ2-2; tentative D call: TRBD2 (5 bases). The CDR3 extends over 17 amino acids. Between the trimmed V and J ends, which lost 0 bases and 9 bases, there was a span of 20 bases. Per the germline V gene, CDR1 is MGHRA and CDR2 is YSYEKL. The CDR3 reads CASSQDRGGLVPWELFF. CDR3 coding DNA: TGCGCCAGCAGCCAAGATCGGGGTGGGTTGGTGCCCTGGGAGCTGTTTTTT.

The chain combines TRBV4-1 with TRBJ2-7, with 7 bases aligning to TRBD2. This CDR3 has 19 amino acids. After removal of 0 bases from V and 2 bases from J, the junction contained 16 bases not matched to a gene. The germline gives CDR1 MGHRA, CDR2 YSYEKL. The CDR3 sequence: CASSQEILRAGVGPYEQYF. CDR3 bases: TGCGCCAGCAGCCAAGAGATTCTTAGGGCGGGAGTGGGCCCCTACGAGCAGTACTTC.

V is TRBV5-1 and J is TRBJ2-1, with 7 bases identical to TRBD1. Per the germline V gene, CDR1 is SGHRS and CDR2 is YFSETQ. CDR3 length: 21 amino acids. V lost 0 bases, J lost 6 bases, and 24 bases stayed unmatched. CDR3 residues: CASSLVAGFSSLQGLANEQFF. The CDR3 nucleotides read TGCGCCAGCAGCTTGGTTGCGGGCTTCTCTAGCTTACAGGGGTTGGCCAATGAGCAGTTCTTC.

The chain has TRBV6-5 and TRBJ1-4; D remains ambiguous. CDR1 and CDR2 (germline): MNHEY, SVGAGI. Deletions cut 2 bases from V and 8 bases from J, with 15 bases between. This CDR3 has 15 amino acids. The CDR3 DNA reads TGTGCCAGCAGTTACACTGGAGCTAATGGAGAAAAACTGTTTTTT. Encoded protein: CASSYTGANGEKLFF.

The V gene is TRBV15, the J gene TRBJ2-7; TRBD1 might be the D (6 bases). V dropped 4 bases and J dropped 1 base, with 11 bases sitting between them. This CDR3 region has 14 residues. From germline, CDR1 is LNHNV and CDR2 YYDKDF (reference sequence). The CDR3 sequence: CATSIDRYSYEQYF. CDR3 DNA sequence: TGTGCCACCAGCATAGACAGGTATTCCTACGAGCAGTACTTC.

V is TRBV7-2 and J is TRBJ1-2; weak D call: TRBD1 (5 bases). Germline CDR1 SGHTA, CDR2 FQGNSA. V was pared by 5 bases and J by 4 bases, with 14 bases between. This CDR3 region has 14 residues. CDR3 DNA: TGTGCCAGCAGCCCAACGGCAGGGCCCTATGGCTACACCTTC. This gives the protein CASSPTAGPYGYTF.

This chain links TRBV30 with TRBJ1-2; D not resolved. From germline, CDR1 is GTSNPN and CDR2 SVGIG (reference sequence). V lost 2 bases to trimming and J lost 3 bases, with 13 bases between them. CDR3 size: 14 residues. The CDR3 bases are TGTGCCTGGAGTATCCAGGCTCAGTACTATGGCTACACCTTC. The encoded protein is CAWSIQAQYYGYTF.

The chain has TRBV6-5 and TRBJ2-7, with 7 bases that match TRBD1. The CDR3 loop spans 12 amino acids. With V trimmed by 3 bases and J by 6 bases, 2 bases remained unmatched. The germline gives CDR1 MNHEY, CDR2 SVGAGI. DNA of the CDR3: TGTGCCAGCAGTTATGACAGGGCCGAGCAGTACTTC. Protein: CASSYDRAEQYF.

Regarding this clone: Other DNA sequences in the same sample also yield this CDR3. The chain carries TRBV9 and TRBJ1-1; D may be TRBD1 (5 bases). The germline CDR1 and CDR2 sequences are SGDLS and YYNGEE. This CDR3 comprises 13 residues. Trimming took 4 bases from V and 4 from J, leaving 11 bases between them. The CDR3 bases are TGTGCCAGCAGCCTTGGGGGGGGCACTGAAGCTTTCTTT. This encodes CASSLGGGTEAFF.